Presented here are 14 T cell receptor beta chains from one specimen sequenced in a study of memory CD4+ T cells and cytomegalovirus serostatus. Single viable CD3+CD4+CD8-CD45RO+ cells were sorted as the memory CD4+ T cells. TCRdb's table, derived via immunoSEQ multiplex PCR, lists solely in-frame clones and lacks some. The profile shows tens of thousands of clones, approximately 82% of them singletons. The sequencing input was memory CD4+ T cells from blood. Every receptor here comes from an adult in good health and CMV-seronegative.

The chain has TRBV9 and TRBJ1-1, with D perhaps matching TRBD1 (6 bases). The CDR3 is 17 residues long. In germline, CDR1 is SGDLS, CDR2 YYNGEE. V lost 4 bases to trimming and J lost 0 bases, with 19 bases between them. The CDR3 region is CASSPKTGPLLNTEAFF. In DNA, the CDR3 is TGTGCCAGCAGCCCCAAGACAGGCCCCCTTTTGAACACTGAAGCTTTCTTT.

The chain joins TRBV5-1 to TRBJ1-2, with TRBD1 matching over 9 bases. The CDR3 covers 17 residues. CDR1 SGHRS and CDR2 YFSETQ come from the germline V gene. After removal of 2 bases from V and 6 bases from J, the junction contained 14 bases not matched to a gene. The CDR3 is CASSLGTGSLWENGYTF. CDR3 DNA sequence: TGCGCCAGCAGCTTAGGGACAGGGTCGCTTTGGGAAAATGGCTACACCTTC.

This clone has only one observation. The gene calls are TRBV6-5 and TRBJ2-7; weak D call: TRBD2 (7 bases). The V end was cut by 4 bases, the J end by 1 base, with 17 bases between. From germline, CDR1 is MNHEY and CDR2 SVGAGI. The CDR3 is 16 amino acids. CDR3 nucleotide sequence: TGTGCCAGCAGTTTGGGGTGGGCGGGGGCTTCCTACGAGCAGTACTTC. This gives the protein CASSLGWAGASYEQYF.

The chain joins TRBV5-1 to TRBJ1-1; D is possibly TRBD1 (5 bases). V was clipped by 0 bases and J by 1 base, with 7 bases between them. The CDR3 contains 14 residues. CDR1 and CDR2 (germline): SGHRS, YFSETQ. The CDR3: CASSLGGTNTEAFF. The CDR3 DNA follows: TGCGCCAGCAGCTTGGGTGGGACGAACACTGAAGCTTTCTTT.

A few counts support this clone. V gene TRBV4-2 combines with J gene TRBJ2-4; D unclear. The CDR3 loop spans 11 amino acids. Trimming took off 7 bases at V and 5 bases at J, with 6 bases between the two ends. Germline V lookup: CDR1 LGHNA, CDR2 YNFKEQ. CDR3 coding DNA: TGTGCCAGCACGGACGAAAACATTCAGTACTTC. This sequence encodes CASTDENIQYF.

The gene calls are TRBV5-6 and TRBJ2-6, with TRBD1 identical over 10 bases. The CDR3 consists of 17 residues. Germline V CDR1 and CDR2: SGHDT, YYEEEE. J lost 4 bases, V lost 5 bases, and 9 bases had no gene match. This CDR3 reads CASREGQGLLGANVLTF. Here the CDR3 DNA reads TGTGCCAGCAGGGAGGGACAGGGGTTACTAGGGGCCAACGTCCTGACTTTC.

This clone showed up just a few times. V and J are TRBV7-8 and TRBJ2-7, with D uncertain. V lost 4 bases to trimming and J lost 11 bases, with 12 bases between them. Germline CDR1 SGHVS, CDR2 FQNEAQ. The CDR3 is 11 amino acids. CDR3 loop: CASSSRGAEYF. The DNA for the CDR3 is TGTGCCAGCAGCTCCCGAGGTGCTGAGTACTTC.

A few counts support this clone. The CDR3 here is CASSHSAEAFF. The CDR3 coding sequence is TGTGCCAGCAGCCATTCGGCTGAAGCTTTCTTT. The chain combines TRBV28 with TRBJ1-1, with unresolved D. The V gene lost 6 bases and the J gene lost 6 bases, with 8 bases spanning the gap. CDR1 is MDHEN and CDR2 is SYDVKM in the germline V gene. This CDR3 contains 11 residues.

The chain uses TRBV19 and TRBJ1-1; 7 bases map to TRBD1. CDR3 length: 15 amino acids. The J segment lost 9 bases and the V segment lost 3 bases, leaving 13 bases of the junction unmatched. Germline loops: CDR1 LNHDA, CDR2 SQIVND (reference sequence). The CDR3 region is CASSMVRGQMRQAFF. The DNA for the CDR3 is TGTGCCAGTAGTATGGTTAGGGGGCAGATGCGGCAAGCTTTCTTT.

The genes are TRBV5-6 and TRBJ2-3; D perhaps matches TRBD1 (6 bases). This CDR3 spans 12 amino acids. V was shortened by 4 bases and J by 5 bases, with 8 bases between the two germline ends. CDR1 and CDR2 from the germline V gene are SGHDT and YYEEEE. The CDR3 DNA reads as TGTGCCAGCAGCCGACAGGTAGATACGCAGTATTTT. Residues: CASSRQVDTQYF.

The V gene is TRBV7-9, the J gene TRBJ2-3; 7 bases align to TRBD2. CDR3 length equals 16 residues. Germline loops: CDR1 SEHNR, CDR2 FQNEAQ (reference sequence). The V segment lost 1 base and the J segment 3 bases; nucleotides outside the gene matches: 7. The chain's CDR3 is CASSLGTGTMTDTQYF. The CDR3 DNA reads TGTGCCAGCAGCTTAGGTACCGGGACTATGACAGATACGCAGTATTTT.

The rearrangement uses TRBV28 and TRBJ2-5; D tentatively fits TRBD1 or TRBD2 (5 bases each). This CDR3 is built from 13 residues. In germline, CDR1 is MDHEN, CDR2 SYDVKM. Trimming removed 6 bases from V and 3 bases from J, with 11 bases in between. CDR3 DNA sequence: TGTGCCAGCAGGGTAGGGACGGAAGAGACCCAGTACTTC. Translating it yields CASRVGTEETQYF.

The chain carries TRBV5-6 and TRBJ1-1, with 12 bases aligning to TRBD1. There are 17 residues in the CDR3. CDR1 and CDR2 from the germline V gene are SGHDT and YYEEEE. V lost 0 bases to trimming and J lost 2 bases; unmatched junction nucleotides: 5. The CDR3 loop reads CASSLGIGTGGNTEAFF. The CDR3 DNA is TGTGCCAGCAGCTTGGGTATCGGGACAGGGGGCAACACTGAAGCTTTCTTT. The full variable domain, with the rest looked up from reference TRBV5-6 and TRBJ1-1, is DAGVTQSPTHLIKTRGQQVTLRCSPKSGHDTVSWYQQALGQGPQFIFQYYEEEERQRGNFPDRFSGHQFPNYSSELNVNALLLGDSALYLCASSLGIGTGGNTEAFFGQGTRLTVV.

The chain recombines TRBV6-1 with TRBJ1-1; TRBD1 agrees at 7 bases. The V gene end was trimmed by 6 bases and the J gene end by 11 bases; junction bases not matched to a gene: 9. Germline-derived CDR1 and CDR2 are MNHNS and SASEGT. This CDR3 contains 12 residues. The CDR3 is CASRQRTGEAFF. CDR3 nucleotide sequence: TGTGCCAGCAGACAACGGACAGGAGAGGCTTTCTTT.